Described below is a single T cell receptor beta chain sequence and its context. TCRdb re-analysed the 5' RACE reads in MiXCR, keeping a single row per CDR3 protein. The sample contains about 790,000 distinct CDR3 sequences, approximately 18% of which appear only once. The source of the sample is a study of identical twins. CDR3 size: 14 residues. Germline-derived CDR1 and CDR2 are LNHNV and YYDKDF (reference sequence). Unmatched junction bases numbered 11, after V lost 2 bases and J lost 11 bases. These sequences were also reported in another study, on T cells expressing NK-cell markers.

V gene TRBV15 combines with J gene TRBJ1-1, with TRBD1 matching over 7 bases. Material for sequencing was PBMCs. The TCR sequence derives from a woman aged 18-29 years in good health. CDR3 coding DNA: TGTGCCACCAGCAGAAACAGGGGAAGGGTGTCGGCTTTCTTT. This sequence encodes CATSRNRGRVSAFF.